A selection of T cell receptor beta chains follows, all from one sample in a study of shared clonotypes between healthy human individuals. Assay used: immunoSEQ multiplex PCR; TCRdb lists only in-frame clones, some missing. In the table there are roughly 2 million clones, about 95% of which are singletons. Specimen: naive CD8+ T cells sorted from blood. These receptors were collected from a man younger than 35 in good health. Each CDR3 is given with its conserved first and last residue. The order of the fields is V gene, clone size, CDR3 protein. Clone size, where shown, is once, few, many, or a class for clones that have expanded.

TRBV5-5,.,CASSSGLQHIETQYF
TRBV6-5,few,CASSGQGAGNQPQHF
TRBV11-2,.,CASSLEYGAGELFF
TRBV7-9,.,CASSNYDGNTEAFF
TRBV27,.,CASSPSLADSYNEQFF
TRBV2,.,CAIVEAGTAYGYTF
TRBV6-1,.,CASSEPASGDRETQYF
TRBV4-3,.,CASSHRLAPYNEQFF
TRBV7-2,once,CASSLGGDSTYEQYF
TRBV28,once,CASSSLDSGVNSYEQYF
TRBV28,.,CASSQGWRDEQYF
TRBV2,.,CASSVGQGNHYEQYF
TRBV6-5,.,CASSPPGEGAFF
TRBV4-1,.,CASSQVGADTGELFF
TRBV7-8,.,CASSNPTGSSYEQYF
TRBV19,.,CASKTGPFEQFF
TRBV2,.,CASSPTQGSGANVLTF
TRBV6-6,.,CASTQDEASPLHF